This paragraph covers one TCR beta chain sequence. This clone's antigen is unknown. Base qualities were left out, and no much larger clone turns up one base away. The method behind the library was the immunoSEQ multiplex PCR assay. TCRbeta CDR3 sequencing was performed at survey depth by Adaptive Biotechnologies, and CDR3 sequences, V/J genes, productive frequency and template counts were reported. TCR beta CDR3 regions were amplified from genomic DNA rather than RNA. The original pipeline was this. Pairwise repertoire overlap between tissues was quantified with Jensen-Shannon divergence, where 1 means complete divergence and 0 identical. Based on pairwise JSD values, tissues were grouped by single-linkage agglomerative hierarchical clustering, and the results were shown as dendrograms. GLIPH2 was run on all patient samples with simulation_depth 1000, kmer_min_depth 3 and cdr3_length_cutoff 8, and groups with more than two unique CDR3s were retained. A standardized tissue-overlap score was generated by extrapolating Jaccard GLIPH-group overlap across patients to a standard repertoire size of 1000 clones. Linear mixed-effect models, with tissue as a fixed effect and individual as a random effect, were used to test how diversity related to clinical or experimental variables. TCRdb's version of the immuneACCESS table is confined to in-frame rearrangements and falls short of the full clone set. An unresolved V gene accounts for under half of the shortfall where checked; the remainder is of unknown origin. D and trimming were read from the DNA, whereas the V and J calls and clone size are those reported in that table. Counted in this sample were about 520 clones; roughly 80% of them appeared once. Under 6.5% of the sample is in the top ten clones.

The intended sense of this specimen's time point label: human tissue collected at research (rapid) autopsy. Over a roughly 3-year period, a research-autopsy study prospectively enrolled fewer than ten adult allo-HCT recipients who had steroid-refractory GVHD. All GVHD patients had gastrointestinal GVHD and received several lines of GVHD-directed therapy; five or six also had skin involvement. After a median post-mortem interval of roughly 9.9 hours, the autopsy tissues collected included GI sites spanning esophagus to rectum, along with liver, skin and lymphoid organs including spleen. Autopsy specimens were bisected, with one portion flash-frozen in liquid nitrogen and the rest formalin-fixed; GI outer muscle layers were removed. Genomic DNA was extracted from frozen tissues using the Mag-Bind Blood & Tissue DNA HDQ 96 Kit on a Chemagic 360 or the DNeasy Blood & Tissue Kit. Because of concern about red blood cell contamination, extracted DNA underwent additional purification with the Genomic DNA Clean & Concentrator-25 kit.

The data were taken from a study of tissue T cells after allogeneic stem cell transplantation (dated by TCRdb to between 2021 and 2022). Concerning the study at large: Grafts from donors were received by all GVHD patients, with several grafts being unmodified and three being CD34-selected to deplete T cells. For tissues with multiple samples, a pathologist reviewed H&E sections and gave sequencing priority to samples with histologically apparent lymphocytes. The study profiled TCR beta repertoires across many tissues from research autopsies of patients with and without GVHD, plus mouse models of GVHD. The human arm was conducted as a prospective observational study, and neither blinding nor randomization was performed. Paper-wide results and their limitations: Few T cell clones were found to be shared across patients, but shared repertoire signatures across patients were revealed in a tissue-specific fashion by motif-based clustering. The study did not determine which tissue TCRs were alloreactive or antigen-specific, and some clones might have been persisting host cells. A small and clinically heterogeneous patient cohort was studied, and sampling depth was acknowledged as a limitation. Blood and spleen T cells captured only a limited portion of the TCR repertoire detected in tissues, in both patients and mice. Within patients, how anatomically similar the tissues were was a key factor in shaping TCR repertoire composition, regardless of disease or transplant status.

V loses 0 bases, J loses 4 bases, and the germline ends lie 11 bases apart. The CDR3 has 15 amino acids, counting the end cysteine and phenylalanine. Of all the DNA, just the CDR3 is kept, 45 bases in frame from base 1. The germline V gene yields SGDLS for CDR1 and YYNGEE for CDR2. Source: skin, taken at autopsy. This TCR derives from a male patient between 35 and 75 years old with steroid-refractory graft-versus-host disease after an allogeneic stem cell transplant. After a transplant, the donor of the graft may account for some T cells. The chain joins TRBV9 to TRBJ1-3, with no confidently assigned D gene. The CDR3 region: CASSVERVPGNTIYF. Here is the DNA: TGTGCCAGCAGCGTAGAAAGGGTCCCGGGAAACACCATATATTTT.